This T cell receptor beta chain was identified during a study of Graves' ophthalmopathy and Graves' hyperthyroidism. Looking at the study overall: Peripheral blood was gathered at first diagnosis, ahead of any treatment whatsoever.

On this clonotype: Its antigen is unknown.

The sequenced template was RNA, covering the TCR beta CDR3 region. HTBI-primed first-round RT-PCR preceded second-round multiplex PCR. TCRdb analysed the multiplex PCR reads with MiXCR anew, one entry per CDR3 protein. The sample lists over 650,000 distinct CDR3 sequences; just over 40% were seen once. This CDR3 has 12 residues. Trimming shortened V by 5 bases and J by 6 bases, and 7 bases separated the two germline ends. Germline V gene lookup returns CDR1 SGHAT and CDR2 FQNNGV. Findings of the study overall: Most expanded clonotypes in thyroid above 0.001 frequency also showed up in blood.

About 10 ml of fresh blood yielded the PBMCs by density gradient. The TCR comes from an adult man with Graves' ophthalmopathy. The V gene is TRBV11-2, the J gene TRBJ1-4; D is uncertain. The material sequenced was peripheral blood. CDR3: CASSRADEKLFF. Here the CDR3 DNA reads TGTGCCAGCAGCAGAGCAGATGAAAAACTGTTTTTT.